The rows below give T cell receptor beta chains drawn from one sample of a study of Graves' ophthalmopathy and Graves' hyperthyroidism. TCRdb recomputed calls from the multiplex PCR reads with MiXCR, one row per CDR3 protein. Among 200,000 to 250,000 distinct CDR3 sequences listed, 20% to 25% were seen once. The sample consisted of peripheral blood. These receptors all stem from a woman aged 45-65 years with Graves' ophthalmopathy. Both conserved end residues are part of each CDR3. D genes are given only for firm matches. Part of the rows lack a size; the others show once, few, many or a class for expanded clones.

CDR3: CASTLTGGVKTQYF; DNA: TGTGCCAGCACCCTGACAGGGGGCGTCAAGACCCAGTACTTC; V: TRBV6-5; D: TRBD1; size: many; J: TRBJ2-5
CDR3: CSARSGRAERGEQYF; DNA: TGCAGTGCTAGATCCGGGAGGGCCGAAAGGGGCGAGCAGTACTTC; V: TRBV20-1; D: TRBD2; size: many; J: TRBJ2-7
CDR3: CASSDRRGVGEAFF; DNA: TGTGCCAGCAGTGACAGGAGGGGTGTTGGTGAAGCTTTCTTT; V: TRBV12-3/TRBV12-4; D: NA; size: few; J: TRBJ1-1
CDR3: CASSPTSGRTTTMEQYF; DNA: TGTGCCAGCTCGCCCACTAGCGGGAGAACAACTACGATGGAGCAGTACTTC; V: TRBV18; D: TRBD2; size: NA; J: TRBJ2-7
CDR3: CAISDPGQPSNYGYTF; DNA: TGTGCCATCAGTGATCCGGGACAGCCATCTAACTATGGCTACACCTTC; V: TRBV10-3; D: TRBD1; size: many; J: TRBJ1-2
CDR3: CASSQDYRPETQYF; DNA: TGTGCCAGCAGCCAAGATTACAGGCCAGAGACCCAGTACTTC; V: TRBV3-1; D: NA; size: many; J: TRBJ2-5
CDR3: CASSLGRGFGNTIYF; DNA: TGTGCCAGCAGCCTGGGACGGGGATTTGGAAACACCATATATTTT; V: TRBV14; D: NA; size: NA; J: TRBJ1-3
CDR3: CASLPEGSSNQPQHF; DNA: TGTGCCAGCCTGCCGGAGGGTTCTAGCAATCAGCCCCAGCATTTT; V: TRBV12-3/TRBV12-4; D: NA; size: many; J: TRBJ1-5
CDR3: CSVEENTEAFF; DNA: TGCAGCGTTGAGGAAAACACTGAAGCTTTCTTT; V: TRBV29-1; D: NA; size: many; J: TRBJ1-1
CDR3: CASSLDRDVNTEAFF; DNA: TGCGCCAGCAGCTTGGACAGGGATGTGAACACTGAAGCTTTCTTT; V: TRBV5-1; D: NA; size: many; J: TRBJ1-1
CDR3: CASSPRQVLWGNTIYF; DNA: TGTGCCAGCAGTCCCCGGCAGGTGCTCTGGGGAAACACCATATATTTT; V: TRBV28; D: NA; size: many; J: TRBJ1-3
CDR3: CASSLLQGGTGELFF; DNA: TGTGCCAGCAGCCTACTACAGGGGGGCACCGGGGAGCTGTTTTTT; V: TRBV7-8; D: TRBD1; size: many; J: TRBJ2-2
CDR3: CASWPRTVTNTGELFF; DNA: TGTGCCAGCTGGCCAAGGACAGTGACGAACACCGGGGAGCTGTTTTTT; V: TRBV6-2/TRBV6-3; D: NA; size: NA; J: TRBJ2-2
CDR3: CASAPPDKSYEQYF; DNA: TGCGCCAGCGCCCCGCCGGACAAATCCTACGAGCAGTACTTC; V: TRBV5-1; D: NA; size: few; J: TRBJ2-7
CDR3: CAWAGTGDQPQHF; DNA: TGTGCCTGGGCCGGGACAGGGGATCAGCCCCAGCATTTT; V: TRBV30; D: TRBD1; size: many; J: TRBJ1-5
CDR3: CASSLRASGSSYEQYF; DNA: TGTGCCAGCAGCTTAAGGGCTAGCGGGAGTTCCTACGAGCAGTACTTC; V: TRBV7-8; D: TRBD2; size: many; J: TRBJ2-7
CDR3: CASSSLNTGELFF; DNA: TGTGCCAGCAGCTCCCTGAACACCGGGGAGCTGTTTTTT; V: TRBV6-1; D: NA; size: few; J: TRBJ2-2